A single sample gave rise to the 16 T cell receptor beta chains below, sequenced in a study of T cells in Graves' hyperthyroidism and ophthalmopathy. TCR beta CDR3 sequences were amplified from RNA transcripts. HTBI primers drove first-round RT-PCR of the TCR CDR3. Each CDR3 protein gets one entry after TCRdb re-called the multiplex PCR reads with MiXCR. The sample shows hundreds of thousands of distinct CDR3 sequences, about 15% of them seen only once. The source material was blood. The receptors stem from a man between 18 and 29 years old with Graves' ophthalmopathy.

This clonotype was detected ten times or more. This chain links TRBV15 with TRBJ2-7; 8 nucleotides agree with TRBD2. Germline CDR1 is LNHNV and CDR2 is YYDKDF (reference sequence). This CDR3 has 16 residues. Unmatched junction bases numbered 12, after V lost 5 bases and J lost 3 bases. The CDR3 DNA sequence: TGTGCCACCAGCCCCCAATTAGCGGGGATTCTCTACGAGCAGTACTTC. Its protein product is CATSPQLAGILYEQYF. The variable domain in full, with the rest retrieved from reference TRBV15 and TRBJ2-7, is DAMVIQNPRYQVTQFGKPVTLSCSQTLNHNVMYWYQQKSSQAPKLLFHYYDKDFNNEADTPDNFQSRRPNTSFCFLDIRSPGLGDTAMYLCATSPQLAGILYEQYFGPGTRLTVT.

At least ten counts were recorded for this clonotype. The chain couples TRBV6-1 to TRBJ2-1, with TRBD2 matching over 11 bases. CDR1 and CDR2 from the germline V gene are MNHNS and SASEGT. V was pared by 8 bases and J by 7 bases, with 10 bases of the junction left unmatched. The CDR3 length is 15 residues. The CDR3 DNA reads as TGTGCCAGCCTTAGCGGGAGGGCCGGGGGTAATGAGCAGTTCTTC. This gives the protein CASLSGRAGGNEQFF.

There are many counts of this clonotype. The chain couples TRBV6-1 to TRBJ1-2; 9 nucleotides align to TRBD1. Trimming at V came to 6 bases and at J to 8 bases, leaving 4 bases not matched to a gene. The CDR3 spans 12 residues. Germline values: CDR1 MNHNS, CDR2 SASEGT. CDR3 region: CASRPGTGGYTF. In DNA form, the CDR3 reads TGTGCCAGCAGGCCCGGGACAGGGGGCTACACCTTC.

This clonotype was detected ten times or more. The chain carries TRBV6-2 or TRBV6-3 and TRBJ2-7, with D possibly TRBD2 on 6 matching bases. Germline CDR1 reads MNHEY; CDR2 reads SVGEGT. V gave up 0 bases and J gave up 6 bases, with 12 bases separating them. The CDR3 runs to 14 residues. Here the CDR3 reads CASSYSAGSLEQYF. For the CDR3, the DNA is TGTGCCAGCAGTTACTCTGCGGGAAGTCTCGAGCAGTACTTC.

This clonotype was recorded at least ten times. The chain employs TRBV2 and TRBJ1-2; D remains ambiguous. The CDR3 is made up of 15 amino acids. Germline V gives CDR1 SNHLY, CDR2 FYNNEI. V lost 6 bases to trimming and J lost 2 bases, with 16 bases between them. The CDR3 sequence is CASRDLSKRNYGYTF. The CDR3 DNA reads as TGTGCCAGCAGGGACCTTTCCAAGCGGAACTATGGCTACACCTTC.

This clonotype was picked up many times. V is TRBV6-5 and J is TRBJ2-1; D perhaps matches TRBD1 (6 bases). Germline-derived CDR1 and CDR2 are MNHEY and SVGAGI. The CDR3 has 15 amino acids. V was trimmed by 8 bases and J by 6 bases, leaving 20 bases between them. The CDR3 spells CASAYSGTSSNEQFF. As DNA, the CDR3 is TGTGCCAGCGCTTACTCCGGGACAAGTTCCAATGAGCAGTTCTTC.

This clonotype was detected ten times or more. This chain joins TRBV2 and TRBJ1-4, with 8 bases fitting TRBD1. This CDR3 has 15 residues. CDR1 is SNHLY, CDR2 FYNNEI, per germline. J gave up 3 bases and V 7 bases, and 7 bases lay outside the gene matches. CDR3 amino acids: CASTAGGGPNEKLFF. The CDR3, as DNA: TGTGCCAGCACGGCAGGGGGCGGCCCTAATGAAAAACTGTTTTTT.

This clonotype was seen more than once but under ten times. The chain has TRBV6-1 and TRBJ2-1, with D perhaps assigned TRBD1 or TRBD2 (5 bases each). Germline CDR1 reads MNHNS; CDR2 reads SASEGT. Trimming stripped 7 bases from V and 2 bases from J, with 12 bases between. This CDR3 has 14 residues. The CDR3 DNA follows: TGTGCCAGCACTGCGGGCAGGGCCTACAATGAGCAGTTCTTC. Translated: CASTAGRAYNEQFF.

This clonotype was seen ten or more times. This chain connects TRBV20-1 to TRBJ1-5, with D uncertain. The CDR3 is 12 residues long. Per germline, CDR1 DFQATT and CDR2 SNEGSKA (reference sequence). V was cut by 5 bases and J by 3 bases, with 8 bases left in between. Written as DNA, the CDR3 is TGCAGTGCTCTTCCCAACAATCAGCCCCAGCATTTT. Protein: CSALPNNQPQHF.

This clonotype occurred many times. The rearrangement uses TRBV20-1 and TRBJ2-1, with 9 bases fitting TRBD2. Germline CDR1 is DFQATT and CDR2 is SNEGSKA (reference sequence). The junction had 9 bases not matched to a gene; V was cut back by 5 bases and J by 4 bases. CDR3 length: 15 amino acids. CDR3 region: CSAGGTSNSYNEQFF. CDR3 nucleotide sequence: TGCAGTGCTGGGGGGACTAGCAATTCTTACAATGAGCAGTTCTTC.

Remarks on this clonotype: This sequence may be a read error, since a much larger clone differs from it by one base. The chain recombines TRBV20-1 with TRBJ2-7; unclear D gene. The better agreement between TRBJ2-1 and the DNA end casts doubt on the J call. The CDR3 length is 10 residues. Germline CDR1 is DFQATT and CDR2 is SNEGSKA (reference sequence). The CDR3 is CSATTYEQFF. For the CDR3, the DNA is TGCAGTGCGACGACCTACGAGCAGTTCTTC.

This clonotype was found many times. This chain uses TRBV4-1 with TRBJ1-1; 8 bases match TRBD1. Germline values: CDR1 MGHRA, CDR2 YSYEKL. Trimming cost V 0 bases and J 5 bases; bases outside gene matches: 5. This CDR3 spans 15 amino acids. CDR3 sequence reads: CASSQDRTGRTEAFF. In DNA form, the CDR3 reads TGCGCCAGCAGCCAAGATCGGACAGGGAGAACTGAAGCTTTCTTT.

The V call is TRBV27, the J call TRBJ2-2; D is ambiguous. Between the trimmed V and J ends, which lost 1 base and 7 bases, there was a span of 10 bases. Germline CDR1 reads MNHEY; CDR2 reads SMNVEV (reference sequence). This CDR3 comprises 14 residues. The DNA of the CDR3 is TGTGCCAGCAGTTTATACAGCAATCACGGGGAGCTGTTTTTT. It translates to CASSLYSNHGELFF.

This CDR3 is CASSYPGRYEQYF. The CDR3 bases are TGTGCCAGCAGTTACCCCGGACGGTACGAGCAGTACTTC. The J gene is TRBJ2-7, the V gene TRBV6-5; the D is unclear. The germline CDR1 and CDR2 sequences are MNHEY and SVGAGI. This CDR3 is 13 amino acids long. V was trimmed by 2 bases and J by 4 bases, leaving 9 bases between them.

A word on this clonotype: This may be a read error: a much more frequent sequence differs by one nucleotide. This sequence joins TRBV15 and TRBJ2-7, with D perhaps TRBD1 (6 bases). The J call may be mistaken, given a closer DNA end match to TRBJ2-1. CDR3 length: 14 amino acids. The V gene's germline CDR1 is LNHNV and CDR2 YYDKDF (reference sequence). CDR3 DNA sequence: TGTGCCACCAACATCAGGGGTCCCTCCTACGAGCAGTTCTTC. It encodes CATNIRGPSYEQFF.

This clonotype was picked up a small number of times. For the CDR3, the DNA is TGTGCCAGCAGGCCCCAGGACAGCTATGGCTACACCTTC. Its protein product is CASRPQDSYGYTF. The genes are TRBV6-1 and TRBJ1-2; TRBD1 is a possible D gene (6 bases). Deletions cut 6 bases from V and 4 bases from J, with 12 bases between. The CDR3 contains 13 residues. Germline V gene lookup returns CDR1 MNHNS and CDR2 SASEGT.